The T cell receptor beta chain under discussion was sequenced for a study of blood T cell repertoires in COVID-19. Here immunoSEQ multiplex PCR was the method, and the copy in TCRdb shows in-frame clones only, minus some. Of about 270,000 clones in the sample, roughly 90% are singletons; the top ten hold approximately 1%. Looked up from germline, CDR1 is SGHRS and CDR2 is YFSETQ. This CDR3 has 16 residues. V was trimmed by 2 bases and J by 3 bases, leaving 15 bases between them. The study drew participants aged about 18 to 95 years from about two dozen US areas. The chain carries TRBV5-1 and TRBJ2-1; D perhaps matches TRBD2 (5 bases). Sample: PBMCs or T cells enriched from blood (not recorded which). The source is a woman between 25 and 40 years old who had recovered from COVID-19. In DNA, the CDR3 is TGCGCCAGCAGCTTTGATGGGCTAGCTCTCTACAATGAGCAGTTCTTC. It is translated as CASSFDGLALYNEQFF.